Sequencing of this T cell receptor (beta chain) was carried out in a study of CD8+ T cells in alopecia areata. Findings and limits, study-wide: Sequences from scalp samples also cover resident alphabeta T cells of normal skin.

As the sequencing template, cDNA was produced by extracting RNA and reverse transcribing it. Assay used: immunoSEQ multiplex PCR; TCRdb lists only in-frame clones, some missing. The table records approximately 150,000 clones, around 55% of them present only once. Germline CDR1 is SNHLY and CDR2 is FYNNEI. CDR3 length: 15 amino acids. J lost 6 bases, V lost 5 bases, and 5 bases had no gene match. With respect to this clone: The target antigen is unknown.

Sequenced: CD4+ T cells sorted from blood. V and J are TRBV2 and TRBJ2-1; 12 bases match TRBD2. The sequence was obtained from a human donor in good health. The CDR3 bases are TGTGCCAGCAGTTGGGGGACTAGCGGGTCCAATGAGCAGTTCTTC. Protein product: CASSWGTSGSNEQFF.